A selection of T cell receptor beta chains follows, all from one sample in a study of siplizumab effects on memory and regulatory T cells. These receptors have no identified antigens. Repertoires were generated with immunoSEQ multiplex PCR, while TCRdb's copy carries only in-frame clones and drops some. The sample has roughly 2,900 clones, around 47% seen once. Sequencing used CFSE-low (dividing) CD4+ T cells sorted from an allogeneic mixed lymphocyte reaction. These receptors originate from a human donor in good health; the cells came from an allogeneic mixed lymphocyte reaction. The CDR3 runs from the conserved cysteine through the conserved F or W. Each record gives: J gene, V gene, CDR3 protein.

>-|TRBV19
CASSNSGIFSYEQYF
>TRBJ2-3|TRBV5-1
CASSSTAGASTDTQYF
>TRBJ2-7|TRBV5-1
CASTPVPGPRIYEQYF
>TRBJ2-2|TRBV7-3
CASSSSYGTGELFF
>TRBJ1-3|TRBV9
CASSVGDPGNTIYF
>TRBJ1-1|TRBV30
CAWSLYGGTEAFF
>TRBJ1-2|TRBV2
CASSNPLRQSYGYTF
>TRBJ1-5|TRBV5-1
CASSLSGSNQPQHF
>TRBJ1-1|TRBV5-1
CASSLGQVSSLAFF
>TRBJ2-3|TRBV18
CASSLYITSTDTQYF
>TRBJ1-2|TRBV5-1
CASSLGPGEANYGYTF
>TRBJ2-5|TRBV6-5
CASSYGRYQETQYF
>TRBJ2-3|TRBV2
CASRLGTSGSTDTQYF
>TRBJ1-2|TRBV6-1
CASSEDGRGRLYGYTF
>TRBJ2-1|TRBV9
CASSVRPTSIGYNEQFF
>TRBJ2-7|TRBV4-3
CASSQGRTGAEQYF
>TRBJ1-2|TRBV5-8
CASSHKTGGNYGYTF
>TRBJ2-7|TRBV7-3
CASSLDRLSEQYF
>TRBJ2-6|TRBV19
CASSISVGRAGANVLTF
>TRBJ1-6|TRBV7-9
CASSSTRRFHF
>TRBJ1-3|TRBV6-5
CASSLSGTSGNTIYF
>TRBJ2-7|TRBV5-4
CASSNGQGNEQYF
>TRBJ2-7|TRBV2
CASSEALLQGQYF
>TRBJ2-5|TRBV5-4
CASSLEWAGGETQYF
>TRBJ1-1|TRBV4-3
CASSQDLGGRTEAFF
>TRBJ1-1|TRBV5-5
CASSRRGEGLGTEAFF
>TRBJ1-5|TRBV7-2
CASTLGRNQPQHF
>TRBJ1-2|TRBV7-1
CASSQNRGYGYTF
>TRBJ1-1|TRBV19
CASSIEGRTEAFF
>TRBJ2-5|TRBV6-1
CASKSDGGTQYF
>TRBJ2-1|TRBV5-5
CGTSGRNDEQFF
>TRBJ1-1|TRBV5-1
CASSEDRGNTEAFF
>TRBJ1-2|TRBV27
CASRRDLIGQGYGYTF
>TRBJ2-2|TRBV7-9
CASSLFENTGELFF
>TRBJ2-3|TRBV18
CASSPQHPSGSTDTQYF
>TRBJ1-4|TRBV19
CASSTRQLNEKLFF
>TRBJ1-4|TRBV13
CASSSRGTNEKLFF
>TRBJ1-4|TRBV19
CASSIPSTGTLRSEKLFF
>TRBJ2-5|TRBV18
CASSPQGSQGETQYF
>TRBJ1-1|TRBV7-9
CASSLGTGFGTEAFF
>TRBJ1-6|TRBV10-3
CAISDGSSPLHF
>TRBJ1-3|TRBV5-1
CASSLAAAPGNTIYF
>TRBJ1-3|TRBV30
CAWSREPYNSGNTIYF
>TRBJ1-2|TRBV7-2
CASSSDRGIGYGYTF
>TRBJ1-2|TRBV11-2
CASSPDSNYGYTF